This T cell receptor (beta chain) was retrieved from a study of patients and donors after allogeneic stem cell transplantation. MiXCR, applied by TCRdb to the RT-PCR reads, yields one record per CDR3 protein. The table records approximately 150,000 distinct CDR3 sequences, 24% of them present only once. A word on this clonotype: Germline is not matched at one junction end, which may reflect a read error.

CDR3 length: 13 residues. CDR1 is SGHRS and CDR2 is YFSETQ in the germline V gene. The material sequenced was blood, either unsorted or a sorted T cell fraction (not recorded which). The chain uses TRBV5-1 and TRBJ2-3, with D possibly being TRBD2 (5 bases). The TCR originated in a human donor who was either an allogeneic HSCT recipient or a stem cell or donor lymphocyte infusion donor (not recorded which). It is not recorded whose cells these are; they may come from a transplant donor. The chain's CDR3 is CASSAASIDTQYF. For the CDR3, the DNA is TGCGCCAGCAGCGCCGCTAGCATAGATACGCAGTATTTT. Based on the CDR3 plus reference TRBV5-1 and TRBJ2-3, the full variable domain is KAGVTQTPRYLIKTRGQQVTLSCSPISGHRSVSWYQQTPGQGLQFLFEYFSETQRNKGNFPGRFSGRQFSNSRSEMNVSTLELGDSALYLCASSAASIDTQYFGPGTRLTVL.